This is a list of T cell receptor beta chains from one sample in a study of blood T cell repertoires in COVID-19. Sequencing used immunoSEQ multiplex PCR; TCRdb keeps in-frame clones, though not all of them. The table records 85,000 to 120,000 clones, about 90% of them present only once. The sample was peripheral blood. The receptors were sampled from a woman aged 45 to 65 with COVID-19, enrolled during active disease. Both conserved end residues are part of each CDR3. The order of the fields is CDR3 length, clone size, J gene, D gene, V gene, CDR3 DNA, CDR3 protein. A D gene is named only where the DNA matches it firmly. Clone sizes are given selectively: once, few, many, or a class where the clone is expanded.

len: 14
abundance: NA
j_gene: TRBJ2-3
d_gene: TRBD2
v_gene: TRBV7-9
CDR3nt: TGTGCCAGCAGCCCGGGGACTAGCGCAGATACGCAGTATTTT
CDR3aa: CASSPGTSADTQYF

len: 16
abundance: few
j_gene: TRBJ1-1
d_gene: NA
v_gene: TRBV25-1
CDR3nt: TGTGCCAGCAGAACTGCAGGGCGGGGGGCGAACACTGAAGCTTTCTTT
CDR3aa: CASRTAGRGANTEAFF

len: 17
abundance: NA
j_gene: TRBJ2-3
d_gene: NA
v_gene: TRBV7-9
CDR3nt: TGTGCCAGCAGCGCCAGACAGGCCCCGACCCAAGGGGATACGCAGTATTTT
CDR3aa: CASSARQAPTQGDTQYF

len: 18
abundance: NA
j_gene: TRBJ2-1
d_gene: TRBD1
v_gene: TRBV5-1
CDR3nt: TGCGCCAGCAGGCAACAAGGCGGACAGGGGGCCCTTAACAATGAGCAGTTCTTC
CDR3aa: CASRQQGGQGALNNEQFF

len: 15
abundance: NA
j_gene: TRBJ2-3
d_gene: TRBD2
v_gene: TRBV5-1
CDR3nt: TGCGCCAGCAGCTCCACCGGGACTAGCATCCCTGGGGCGTATTTT
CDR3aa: CASSSTGTSIPGAYF

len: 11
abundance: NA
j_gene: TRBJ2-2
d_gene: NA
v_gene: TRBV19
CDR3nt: TGTGCCAGTAGCCGGGGCGGGGAGCTGTTTTTT
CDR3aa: CASSRGGELFF

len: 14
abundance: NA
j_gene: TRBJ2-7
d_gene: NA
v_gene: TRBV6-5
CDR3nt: TGTGCCAGCATTTCCGTAGACAGGACCTACGAGCAGTACTTC
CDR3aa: CASISVDRTYEQYF

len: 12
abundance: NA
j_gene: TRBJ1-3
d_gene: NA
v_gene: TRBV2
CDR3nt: TGTGCCAGCAGCTACTCTGGAAACACCATATATTTT
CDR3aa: CASSYSGNTIYF

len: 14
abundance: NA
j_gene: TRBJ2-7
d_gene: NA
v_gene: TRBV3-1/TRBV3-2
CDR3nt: TGTGCCAGCAGCGGCCCCCCCGGGACTGTCGAGCAGTACTTC
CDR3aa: CASSGPPGTVEQYF

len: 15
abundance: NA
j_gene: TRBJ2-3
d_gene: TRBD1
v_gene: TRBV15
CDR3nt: TGTGCCACCAGCAACCGGGACAGGGGCACAGATACGCAGTATTTT
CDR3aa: CATSNRDRGTDTQYF

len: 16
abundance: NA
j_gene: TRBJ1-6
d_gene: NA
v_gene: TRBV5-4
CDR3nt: TGTGCCAGCAGCTTGGAGAAGGGGCGTAGGGGTTCACCCCTCCACTTT
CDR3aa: CASSLEKGRRGSPLHF

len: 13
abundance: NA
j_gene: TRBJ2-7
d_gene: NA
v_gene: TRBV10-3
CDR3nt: TGTGCCATCAGTGACAGAATCTCCTACGAGCAGTACTTC
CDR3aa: CAISDRISYEQYF

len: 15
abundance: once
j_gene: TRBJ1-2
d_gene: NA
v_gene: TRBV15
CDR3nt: TGTGCCACCAGCAGAGATAAAGGGGCTAACTATGGCTACACCTTC
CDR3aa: CATSRDKGANYGYTF

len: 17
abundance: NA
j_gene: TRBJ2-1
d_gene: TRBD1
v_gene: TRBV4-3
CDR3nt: TGCGCCAGCAGCCACGAGCCGGGACAGGGGACGAACAATGAGCAGTTCTTC
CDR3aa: CASSHEPGQGTNNEQFF

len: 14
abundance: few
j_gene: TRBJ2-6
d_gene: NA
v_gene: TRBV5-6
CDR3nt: TGTGCCAGCAGCTTGAGTGGCGGGGCCAACGTCCTGACTTTC
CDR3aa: CASSLSGGANVLTF

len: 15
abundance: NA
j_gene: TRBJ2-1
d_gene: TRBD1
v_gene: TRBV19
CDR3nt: TGTGCCAGTAGCTCCGGGACAGGGGGCAATAATGAGCAGTTCTTC
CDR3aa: CASSSGTGGNNEQFF

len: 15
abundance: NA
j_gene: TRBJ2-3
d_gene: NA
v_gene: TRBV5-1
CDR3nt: TGCGCCAGCAGCTTGGCAGGGCCCAGCACAGATACGCAGTATTTT
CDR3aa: CASSLAGPSTDTQYF

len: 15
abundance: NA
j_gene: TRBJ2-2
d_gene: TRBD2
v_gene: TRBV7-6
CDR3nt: TGTGCCAGCAGCGAGGGAGGGTTGAACACCGGGGAGCTGTTTTTT
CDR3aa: CASSEGGLNTGELFF

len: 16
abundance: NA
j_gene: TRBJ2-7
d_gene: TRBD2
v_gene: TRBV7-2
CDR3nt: TGTGCCAGCAGCTTAGAGGCAGCGGGGGCGAGTTTTAAGCAGTACTTC
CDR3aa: CASSLEAAGASFKQYF

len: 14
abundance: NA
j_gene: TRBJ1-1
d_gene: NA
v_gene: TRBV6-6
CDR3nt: TGTGCCAGCAGGGACAGCGGACGAGGGACTGAAGCTTTCTTT
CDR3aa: CASRDSGRGTEAFF

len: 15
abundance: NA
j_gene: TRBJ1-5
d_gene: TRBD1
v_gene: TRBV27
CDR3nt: TGTGCCAGCAGATCCACAGGGGGCGAGGTTCAGCCCCAGCATTTT
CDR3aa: CASRSTGGEVQPQHF

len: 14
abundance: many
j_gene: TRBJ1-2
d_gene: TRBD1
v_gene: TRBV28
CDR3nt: TGTGCCAGCAGTCGAACAGGGGCTAACTATGGCTACACCTTC
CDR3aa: CASSRTGANYGYTF

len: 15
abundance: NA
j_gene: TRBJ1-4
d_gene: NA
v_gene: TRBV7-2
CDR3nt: TGTGCCAGCAGCTTAAACAGTGCAACTAATGAAAAACTGTTTTTT
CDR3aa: CASSLNSATNEKLFF

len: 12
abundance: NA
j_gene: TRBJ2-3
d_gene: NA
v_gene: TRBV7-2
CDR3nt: TGTGCCAGTCGGGGGAGCACAGATACGCAGTATTTT
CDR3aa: CASRGSTDTQYF

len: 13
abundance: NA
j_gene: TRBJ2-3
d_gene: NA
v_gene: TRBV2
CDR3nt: TGTGCCAGCAGTGACGGGGGCACAGATACGCAGTATTTT
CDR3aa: CASSDGGTDTQYF

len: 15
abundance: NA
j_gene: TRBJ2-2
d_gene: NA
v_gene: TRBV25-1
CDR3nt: TGTGCCAGCAGTGAGACGACAGGACCCACCGGGGAGCTGTTTTTT
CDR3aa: CASSETTGPTGELFF

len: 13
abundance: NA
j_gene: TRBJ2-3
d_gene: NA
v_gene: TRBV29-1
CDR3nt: TGCAGCGTTCAGGGCAGATACACAGATACGCAGTATTTT
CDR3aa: CSVQGRYTDTQYF

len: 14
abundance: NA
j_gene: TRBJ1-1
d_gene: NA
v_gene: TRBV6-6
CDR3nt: TGTGCCAGCAGCCCCCGCGGGATGAACACTGAAGCTTTCTTT
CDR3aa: CASSPRGMNTEAFF

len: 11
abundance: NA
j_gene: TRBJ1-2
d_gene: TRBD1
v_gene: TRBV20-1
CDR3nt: TGCAGTGTTAGGACAGGGGTCGCCTACACCTTC
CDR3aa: CSVRTGVAYTF

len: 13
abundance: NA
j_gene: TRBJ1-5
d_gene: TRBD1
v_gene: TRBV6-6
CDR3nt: TGTGCCAGCAGGACAGGGGGAAATCAGCCCCAGCATTTT
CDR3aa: CASRTGGNQPQHF

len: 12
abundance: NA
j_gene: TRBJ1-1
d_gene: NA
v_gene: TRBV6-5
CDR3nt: TGTGCCAGCCCTGGCGCCGGGACTGAAGCTTTCTTT
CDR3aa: CASPGAGTEAFF

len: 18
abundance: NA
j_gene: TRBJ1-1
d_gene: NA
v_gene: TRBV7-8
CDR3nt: TGTGCCAGCAGCGCGGCCGCCTTACTGACAGTACCGAACACTGAAGCTTTCTTT
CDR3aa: CASSAAALLTVPNTEAFF

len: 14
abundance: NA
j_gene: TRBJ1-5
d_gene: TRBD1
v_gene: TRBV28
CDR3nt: TGTGCCAGCAGAATACAGGGGAACAATCAGCCCCAGCATTTT
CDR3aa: CASRIQGNNQPQHF

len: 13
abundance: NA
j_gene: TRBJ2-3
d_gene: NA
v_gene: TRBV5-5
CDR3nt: TGTGCCAGCAGGAACTCAGGACAGGATACGCAGTATTTT
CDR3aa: CASRNSGQDTQYF

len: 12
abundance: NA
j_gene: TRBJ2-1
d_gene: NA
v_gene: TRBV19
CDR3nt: TGTGCCAGGGACAAAACCTACAATGAGCAGTTCTTC
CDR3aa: CARDKTYNEQFF

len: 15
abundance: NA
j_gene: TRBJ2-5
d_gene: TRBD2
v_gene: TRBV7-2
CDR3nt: TGTGCCAGCAGCCCGGCGGAGCGGGGGTTCGAGACCCAGTACTTC
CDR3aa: CASSPAERGFETQYF